This TCR beta chain came from a study of T-cell memory formation after mild COVID-19. MiXCR, run by TCRdb on the 5' RACE reads, gives a single entry per CDR3 protein. The sample records more than 300,000 distinct CDR3 sequences, 20% to 25% being singletons. Points on this clonotype: The antigen is not known.

Study conclusions and caveats: Some clones that responded were present in memory (sampled pre-infection), which suggests cross-reactive memory joined. CD4/CD8 balance held among clones contracting day 15 to 85, and later expanders leaned CD4+. Most CD4+ clones that shrank were in CM and EM, while CD8+ ones turned up in EMRA.

Trimming shortened V by 1 base and J by 0 bases, and 4 bases separated the two germline ends. There are 14 residues in the CDR3. The germline gives CDR1 DFQATT, CDR2 SNEGSKA (reference sequence). This sequence joins TRBV20-1 and TRBJ2-6; no clear D. The material sequenced was PBMCs or a T cell subset sorted from them (not recorded which). The clonotype was recovered from a man between 18 and 35 years old who had mild COVID-19 (a few samples of this study predate the infection). Cell type and time point are not known. Written as DNA, the CDR3 is TGCAGTGCTAGAGCCCTCTCTGGGGCCAACGTCCTGACTTTC. It translates to CSARALSGANVLTF.